This T cell receptor beta chain emerged from a study of shared clonotypes between healthy human individuals. Study-level results: The sole specimen, blood, was sampled, and tissue repertoires likely differ.

In the original processing: ImmunoSEQ output lacked quality scores and full-length reads, limiting matched filtering. Assay used: immunoSEQ multiplex PCR; TCRdb lists only in-frame clones, some missing. V, J and clone size were drawn from that table, and D and trimming were deduced from the DNA. The data contain 600,000 to 750,000 clones, 90% of them singletons. CDR3 length: 16 residues. The V segment lost 1 base and the J segment 1 base; nucleotides outside the gene matches: 3. Germline-derived CDR1 and CDR2 are MGHRA and YSYEKL. Details on this clone: Its specificity is not known.

The material sequenced was memory CD8+ T cells from PBMCs. Subset denoted: CD45RO+ cells pooled with CCR7-negative TemRA cells. The origin of this receptor is a man younger than 35 in good health. Some clones in this sample may be carry-over from other donors' samples. The J gene is TRBJ2-2, the V gene TRBV4-1, with 7 bases identical to TRBD2. This CDR3 is CASSQVSGGNTGELFF. CDR3 coding DNA: TGCGCCAGCAGCCAAGTGTCGGGGGGGAACACCGGGGAGCTGTTTTTT.